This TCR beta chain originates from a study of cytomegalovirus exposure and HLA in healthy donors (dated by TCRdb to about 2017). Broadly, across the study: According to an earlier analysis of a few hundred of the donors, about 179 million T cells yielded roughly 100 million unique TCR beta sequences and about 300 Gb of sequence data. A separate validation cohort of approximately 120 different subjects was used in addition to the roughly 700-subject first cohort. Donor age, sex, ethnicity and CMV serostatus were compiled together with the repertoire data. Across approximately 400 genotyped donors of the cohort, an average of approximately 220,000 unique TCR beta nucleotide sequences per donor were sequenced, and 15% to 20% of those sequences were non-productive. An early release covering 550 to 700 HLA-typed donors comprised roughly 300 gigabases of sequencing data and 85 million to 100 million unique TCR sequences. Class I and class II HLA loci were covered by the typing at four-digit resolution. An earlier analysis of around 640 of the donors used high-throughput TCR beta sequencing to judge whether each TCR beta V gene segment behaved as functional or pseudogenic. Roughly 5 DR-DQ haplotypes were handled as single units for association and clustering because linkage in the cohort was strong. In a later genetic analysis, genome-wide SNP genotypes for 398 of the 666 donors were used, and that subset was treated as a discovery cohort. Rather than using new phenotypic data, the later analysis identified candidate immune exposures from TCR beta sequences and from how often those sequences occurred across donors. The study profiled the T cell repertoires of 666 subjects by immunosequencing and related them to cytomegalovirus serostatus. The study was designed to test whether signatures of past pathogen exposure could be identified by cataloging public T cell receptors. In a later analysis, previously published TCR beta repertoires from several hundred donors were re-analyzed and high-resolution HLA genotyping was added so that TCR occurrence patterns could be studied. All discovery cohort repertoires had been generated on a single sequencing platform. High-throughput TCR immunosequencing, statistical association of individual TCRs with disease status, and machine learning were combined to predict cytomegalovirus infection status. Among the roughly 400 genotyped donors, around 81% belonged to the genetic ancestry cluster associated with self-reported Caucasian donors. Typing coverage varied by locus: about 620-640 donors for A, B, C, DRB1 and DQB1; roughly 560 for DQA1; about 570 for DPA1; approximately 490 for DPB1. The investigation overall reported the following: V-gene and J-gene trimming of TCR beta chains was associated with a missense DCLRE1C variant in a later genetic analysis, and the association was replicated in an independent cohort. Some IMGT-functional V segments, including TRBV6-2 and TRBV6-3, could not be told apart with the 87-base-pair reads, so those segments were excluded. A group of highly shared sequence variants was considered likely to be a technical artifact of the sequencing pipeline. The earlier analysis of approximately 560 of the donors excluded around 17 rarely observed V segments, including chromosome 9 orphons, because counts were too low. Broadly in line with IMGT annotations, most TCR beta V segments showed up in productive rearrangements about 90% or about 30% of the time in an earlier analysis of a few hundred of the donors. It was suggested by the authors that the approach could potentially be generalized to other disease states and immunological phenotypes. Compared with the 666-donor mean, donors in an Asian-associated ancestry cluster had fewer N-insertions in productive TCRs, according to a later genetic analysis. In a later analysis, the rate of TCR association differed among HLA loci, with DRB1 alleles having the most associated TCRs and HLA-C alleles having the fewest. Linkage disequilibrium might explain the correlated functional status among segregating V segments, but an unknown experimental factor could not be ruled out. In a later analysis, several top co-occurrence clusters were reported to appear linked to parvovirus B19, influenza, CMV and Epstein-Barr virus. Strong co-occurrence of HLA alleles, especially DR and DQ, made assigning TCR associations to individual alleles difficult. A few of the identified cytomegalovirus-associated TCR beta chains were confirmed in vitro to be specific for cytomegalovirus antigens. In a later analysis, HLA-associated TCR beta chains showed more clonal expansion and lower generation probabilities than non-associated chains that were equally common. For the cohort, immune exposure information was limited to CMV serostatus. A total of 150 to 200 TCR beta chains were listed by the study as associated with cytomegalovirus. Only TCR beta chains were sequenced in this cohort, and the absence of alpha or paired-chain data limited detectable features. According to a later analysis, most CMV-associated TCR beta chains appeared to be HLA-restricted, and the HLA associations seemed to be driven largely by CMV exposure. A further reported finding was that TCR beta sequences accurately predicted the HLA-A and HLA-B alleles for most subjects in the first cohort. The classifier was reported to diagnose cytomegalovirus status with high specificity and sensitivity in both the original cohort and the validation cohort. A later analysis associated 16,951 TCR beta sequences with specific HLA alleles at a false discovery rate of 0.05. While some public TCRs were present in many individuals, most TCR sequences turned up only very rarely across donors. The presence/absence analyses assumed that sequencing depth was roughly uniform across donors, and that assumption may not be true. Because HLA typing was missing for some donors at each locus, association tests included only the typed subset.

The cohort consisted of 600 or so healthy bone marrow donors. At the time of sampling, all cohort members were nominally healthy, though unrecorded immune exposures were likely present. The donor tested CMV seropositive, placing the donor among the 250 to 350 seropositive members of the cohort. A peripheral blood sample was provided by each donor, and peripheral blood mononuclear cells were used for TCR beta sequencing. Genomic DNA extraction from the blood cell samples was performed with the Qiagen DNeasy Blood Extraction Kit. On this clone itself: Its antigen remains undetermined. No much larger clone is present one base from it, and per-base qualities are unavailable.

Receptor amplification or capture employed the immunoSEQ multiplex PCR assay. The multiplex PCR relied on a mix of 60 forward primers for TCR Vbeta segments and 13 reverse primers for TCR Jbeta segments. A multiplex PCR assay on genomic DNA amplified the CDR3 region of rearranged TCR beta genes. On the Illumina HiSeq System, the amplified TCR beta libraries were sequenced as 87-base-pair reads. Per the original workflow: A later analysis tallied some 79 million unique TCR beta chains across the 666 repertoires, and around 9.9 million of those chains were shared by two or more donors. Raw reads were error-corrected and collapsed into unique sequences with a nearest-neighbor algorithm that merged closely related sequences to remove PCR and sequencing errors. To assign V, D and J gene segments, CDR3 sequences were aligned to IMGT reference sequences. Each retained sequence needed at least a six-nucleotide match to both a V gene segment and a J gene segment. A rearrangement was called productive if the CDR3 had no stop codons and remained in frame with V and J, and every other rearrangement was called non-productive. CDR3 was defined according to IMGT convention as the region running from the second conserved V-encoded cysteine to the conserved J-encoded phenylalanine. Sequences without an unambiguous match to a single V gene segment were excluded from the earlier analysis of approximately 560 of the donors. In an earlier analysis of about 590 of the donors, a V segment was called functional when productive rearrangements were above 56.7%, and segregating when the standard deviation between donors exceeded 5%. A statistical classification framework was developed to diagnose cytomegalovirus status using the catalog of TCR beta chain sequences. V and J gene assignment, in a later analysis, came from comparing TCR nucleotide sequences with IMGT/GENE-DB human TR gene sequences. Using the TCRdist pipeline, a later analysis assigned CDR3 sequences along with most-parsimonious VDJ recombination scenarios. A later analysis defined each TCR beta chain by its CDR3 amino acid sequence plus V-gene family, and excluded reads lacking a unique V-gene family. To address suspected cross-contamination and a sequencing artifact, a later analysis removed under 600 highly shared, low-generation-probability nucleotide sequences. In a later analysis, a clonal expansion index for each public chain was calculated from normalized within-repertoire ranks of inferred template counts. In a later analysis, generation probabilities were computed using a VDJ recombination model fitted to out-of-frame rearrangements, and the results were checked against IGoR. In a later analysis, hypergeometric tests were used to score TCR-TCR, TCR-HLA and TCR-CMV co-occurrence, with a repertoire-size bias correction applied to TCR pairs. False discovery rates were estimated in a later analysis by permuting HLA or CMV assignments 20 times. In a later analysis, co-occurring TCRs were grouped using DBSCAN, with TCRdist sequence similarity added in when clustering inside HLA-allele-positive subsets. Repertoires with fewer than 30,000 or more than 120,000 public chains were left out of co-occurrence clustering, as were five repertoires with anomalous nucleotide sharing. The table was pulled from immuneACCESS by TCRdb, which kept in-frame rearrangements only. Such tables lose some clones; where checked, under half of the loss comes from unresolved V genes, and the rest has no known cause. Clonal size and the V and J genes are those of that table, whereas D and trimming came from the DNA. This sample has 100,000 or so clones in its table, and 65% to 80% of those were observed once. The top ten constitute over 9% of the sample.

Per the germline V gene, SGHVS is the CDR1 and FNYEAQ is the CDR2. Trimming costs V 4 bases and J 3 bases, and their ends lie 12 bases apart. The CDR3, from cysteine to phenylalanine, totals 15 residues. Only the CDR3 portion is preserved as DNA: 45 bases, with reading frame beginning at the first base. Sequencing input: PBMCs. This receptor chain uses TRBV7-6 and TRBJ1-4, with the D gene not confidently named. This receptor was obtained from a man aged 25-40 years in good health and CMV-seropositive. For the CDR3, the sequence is CASSSLRRSNEKLFF. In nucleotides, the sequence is TGTGCCAGCAGCTCCCTACGGAGGTCTAATGAAAAACTGTTTTTT.